The present T cell receptor (beta chain) was sequenced within a study of cytomegalovirus exposure and HLA in healthy donors. Only in-frame clones appear in the TCRdb table, and some are missing; sequencing was by immunoSEQ multiplex PCR. The repertoire holds 200,000 to 250,000 clones, with approximately 88% as singletons. Germline loops: CDR1 LGHNA, CDR2 YNFKEQ. V lost 1 base and J 5 bases, leaving 15 bases between the germline ends. The CDR3 has 16 amino acids. The chain carries TRBV4-2 and TRBJ2-1, with a weak D call TRBD2 (5 bases). The TCR originated in a woman aged 25 to 45 in good health and CMV-seropositive. What was sequenced was PBMCs. The CDR3 loop reads CASSQGRASWDNEQFF. Written as DNA, the CDR3 is TGTGCCAGCAGCCAAGGGCGGGCTAGCTGGGACAATGAGCAGTTCTTC.